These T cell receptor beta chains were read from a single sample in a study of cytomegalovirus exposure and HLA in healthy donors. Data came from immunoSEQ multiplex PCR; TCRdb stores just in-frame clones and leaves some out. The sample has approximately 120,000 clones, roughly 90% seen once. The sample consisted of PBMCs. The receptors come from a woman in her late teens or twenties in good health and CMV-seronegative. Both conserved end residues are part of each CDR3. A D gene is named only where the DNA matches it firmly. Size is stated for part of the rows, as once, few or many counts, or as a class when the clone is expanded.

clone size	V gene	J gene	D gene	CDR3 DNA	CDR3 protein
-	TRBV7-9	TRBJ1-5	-	TGTGCCAGCAGCTTAGGGGGGACTCAGCATTTT	CASSLGGTQHF
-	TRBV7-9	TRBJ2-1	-	TGTGCCAGCACAGTATATCCCCCCGGGGAACAGTTCTTC	CASTVYPPGEQFF
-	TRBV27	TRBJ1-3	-	TGTGCCAGCAGTCAAGGAGGTAGCGGAAACACCATATATTTT	CASSQGGSGNTIYF
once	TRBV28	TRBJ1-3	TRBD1	TGTGCCAGCAGAACGACAGGGGCTGGAAACACCATATATTTT	CASRTTGAGNTIYF
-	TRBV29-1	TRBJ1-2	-	TGCAGCGTTGGACAGCTTAATGCGTATGGCTACACCTTC	CSVGQLNAYGYTF
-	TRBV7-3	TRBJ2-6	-	TGTGCCAGCAGCTTGGTCGCGAGCTCTGGGGCCAACGTCCTGACTTTC	CASSLVASSGANVLTF
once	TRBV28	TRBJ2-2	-	TGTGCCAGCAGTTTGTCACAGGGTGGGACCGGGGAGCTGTTTTTT	CASSLSQGGTGELFF
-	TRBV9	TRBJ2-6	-	TGTGCCAGCAGCGTAGCTCGCAGGGCCCCCCTCTCTGGGGCCAACGTCCTGACTTTC	CASSVARRAPLSGANVLTF
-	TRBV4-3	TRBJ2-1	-	TGCGCCAGCAGCCGCGGGGAACTCTACAATGAGCAGTTCTTC	CASSRGELYNEQFF
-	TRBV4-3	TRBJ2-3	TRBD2	TGCGCCAGCAGCCAATCGACTAGCGGGGGGGATAAAGATACGCAGTATTTT	CASSQSTSGGDKDTQYF
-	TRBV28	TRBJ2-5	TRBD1	TGTGCCAGCAGTTTATATACAGGGGGTCAACAAGAGACCCAGTACTTC	CASSLYTGGQQETQYF
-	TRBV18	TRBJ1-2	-	TGTGCCACTTCAGGGCAGGATCTTAACTATGGCTACACCTTC	CATSGQDLNYGYTF
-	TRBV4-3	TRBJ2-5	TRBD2	TGCGCCAGCAGCCAAGGACTAGCGGGAGGCGTCTTAAGGGAGACCCAGTACTTC	CASSQGLAGGVLRETQYF
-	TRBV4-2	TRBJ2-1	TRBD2	TGTGCCAGCAGCCAAGGGCCCAGCGGGGGGGAATATGAGCAGTTCTTC	CASSQGPSGGEYEQFF
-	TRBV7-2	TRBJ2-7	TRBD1	TGTGCCAGCAGCACACAGACAGGGAAACACGAGCAGTACTTC	CASSTQTGKHEQYF
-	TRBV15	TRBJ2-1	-	TGTGCCACCAGCAGCACCCCGGGCAATGAGCAGTTCTTC	CATSSTPGNEQFF
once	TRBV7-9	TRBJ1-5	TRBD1	TGTGCCAGCAGCCAGGACAGGGGTGGGTATCAGCCCCAGCATTTT	CASSQDRGGYQPQHF
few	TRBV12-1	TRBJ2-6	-	TGTGCCAGCAGCTCCGGGGACAGGGGATCTGGGGCCAACGTCCTGACTTTC	CASSSGDRGSGANVLTF
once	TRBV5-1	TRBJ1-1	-	TGCGCCAGCAGCCCTGACAGCCCCCGGAACACTGAAGCTTTCTTT	CASSPDSPRNTEAFF
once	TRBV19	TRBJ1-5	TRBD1	TGTGCCAGTAGGACAGGGGGGCAGCCCCAGCATTTT	CASRTGGQPQHF
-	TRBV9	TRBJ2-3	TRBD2	TGTGCCAGCACTGATTCGACTAGTCGGGAGGCAGATACGCAGTATTTT	CASTDSTSREADTQYF